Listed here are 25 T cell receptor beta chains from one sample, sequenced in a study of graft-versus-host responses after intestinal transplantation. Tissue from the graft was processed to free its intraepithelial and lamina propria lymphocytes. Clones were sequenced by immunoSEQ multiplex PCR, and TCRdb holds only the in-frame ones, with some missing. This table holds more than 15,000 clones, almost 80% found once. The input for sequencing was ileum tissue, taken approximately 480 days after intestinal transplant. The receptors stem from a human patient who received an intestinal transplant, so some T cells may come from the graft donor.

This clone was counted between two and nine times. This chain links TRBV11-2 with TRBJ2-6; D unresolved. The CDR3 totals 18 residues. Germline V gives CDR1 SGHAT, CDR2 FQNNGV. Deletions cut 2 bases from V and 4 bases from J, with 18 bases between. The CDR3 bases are TGTGCCAGCAGCTTATGGCGGTCCGGATTCGGGGGGGCCAACGTCCTGACTTTC. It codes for CASSLWRSGFGGANVLTF.

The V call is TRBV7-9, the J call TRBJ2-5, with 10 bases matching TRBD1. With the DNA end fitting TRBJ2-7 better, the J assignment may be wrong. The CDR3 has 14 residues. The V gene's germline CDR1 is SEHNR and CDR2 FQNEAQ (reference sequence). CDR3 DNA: TGTGCCAGCAGCTTAGGGGACAGGGGCAACGAGCAGTACTTC. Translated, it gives CASSLGDRGNEQYF.

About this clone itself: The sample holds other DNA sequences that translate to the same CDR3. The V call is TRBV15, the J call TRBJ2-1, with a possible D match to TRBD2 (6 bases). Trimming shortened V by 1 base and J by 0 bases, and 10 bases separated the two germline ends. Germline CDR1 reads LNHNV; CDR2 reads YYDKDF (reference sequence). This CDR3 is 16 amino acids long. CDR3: CATSRGAGNSYNEQFF. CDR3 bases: TGTGCCACCAGCAGAGGGGCGGGGAACTCCTACAATGAGCAGTTCTTC.

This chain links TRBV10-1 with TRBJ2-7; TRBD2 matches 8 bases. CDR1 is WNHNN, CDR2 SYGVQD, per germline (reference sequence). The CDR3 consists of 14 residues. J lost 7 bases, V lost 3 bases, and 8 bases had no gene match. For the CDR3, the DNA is TGCGCCAGCAGTGATCGGGGGGGGAGCGGGGAGCAGTACTTC. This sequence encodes CASSDRGGSGEQYF.

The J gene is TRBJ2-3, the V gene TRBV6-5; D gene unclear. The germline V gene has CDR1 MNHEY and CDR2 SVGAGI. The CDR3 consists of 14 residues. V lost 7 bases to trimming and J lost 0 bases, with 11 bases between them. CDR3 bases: TGTGCCAGCAAACTTTACCCAAGCACAGATACGCAGTATTTT. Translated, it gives CASKLYPSTDTQYF.

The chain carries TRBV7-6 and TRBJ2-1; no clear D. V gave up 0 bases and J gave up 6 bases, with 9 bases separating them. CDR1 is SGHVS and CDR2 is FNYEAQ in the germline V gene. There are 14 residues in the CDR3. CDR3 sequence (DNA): TGTGCCAGCAGCTTAGCTCCCCGCGGCAATGAGCAGTTCTTC. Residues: CASSLAPRGNEQFF.

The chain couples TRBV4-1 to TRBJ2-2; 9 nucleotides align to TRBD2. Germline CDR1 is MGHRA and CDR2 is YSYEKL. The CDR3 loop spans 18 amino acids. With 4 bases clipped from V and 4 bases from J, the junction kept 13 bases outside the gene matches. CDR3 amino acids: CASSPDQTSGGTTGELFF. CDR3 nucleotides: TGCGCCAGCAGCCCCGATCAGACGAGCGGGGGGACCACCGGGGAGCTGTTTTTT.

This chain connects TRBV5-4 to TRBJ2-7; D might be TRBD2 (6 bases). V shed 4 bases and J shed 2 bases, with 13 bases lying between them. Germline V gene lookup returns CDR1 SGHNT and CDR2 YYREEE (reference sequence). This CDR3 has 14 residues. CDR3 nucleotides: TGTGCCAGCAGCCCCCGGGACTGGACCTACGAGCAGTACTTC. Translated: CASSPRDWTYEQYF.

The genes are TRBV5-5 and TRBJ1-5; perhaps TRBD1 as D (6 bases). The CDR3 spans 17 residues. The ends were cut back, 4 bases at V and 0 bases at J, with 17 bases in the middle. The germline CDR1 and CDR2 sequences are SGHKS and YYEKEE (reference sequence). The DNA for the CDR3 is TGTGCCAGCAGCCAATGGGGGGGCGACGATAGCAATCAGCCCCAGCATTTT. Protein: CASSQWGGDDSNQPQHF.

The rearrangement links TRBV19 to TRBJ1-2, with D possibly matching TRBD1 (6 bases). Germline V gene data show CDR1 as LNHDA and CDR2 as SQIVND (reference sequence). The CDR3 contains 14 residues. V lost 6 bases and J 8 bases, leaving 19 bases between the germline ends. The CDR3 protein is CASRIFEAGAGYTF. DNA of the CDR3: TGTGCCAGTAGGATTTTCGAGGCAGGGGCAGGCTACACCTTC.

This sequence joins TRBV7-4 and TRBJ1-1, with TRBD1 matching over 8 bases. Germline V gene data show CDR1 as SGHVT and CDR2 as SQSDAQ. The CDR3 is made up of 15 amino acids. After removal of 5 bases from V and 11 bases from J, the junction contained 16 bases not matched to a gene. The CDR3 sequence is CASSHPPRQGSEAFF. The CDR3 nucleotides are TGTGCCAGCAGCCACCCGCCCCGACAGGGGTCAGAGGCTTTCTTT.

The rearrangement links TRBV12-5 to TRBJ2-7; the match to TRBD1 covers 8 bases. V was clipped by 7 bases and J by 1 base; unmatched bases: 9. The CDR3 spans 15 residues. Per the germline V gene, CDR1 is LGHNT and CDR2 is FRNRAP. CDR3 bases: TGTGCTAGTGCCCCAGACAGGGGAGGATCCTACGAGCAGTACTTC. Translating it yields CASAPDRGGSYEQYF.

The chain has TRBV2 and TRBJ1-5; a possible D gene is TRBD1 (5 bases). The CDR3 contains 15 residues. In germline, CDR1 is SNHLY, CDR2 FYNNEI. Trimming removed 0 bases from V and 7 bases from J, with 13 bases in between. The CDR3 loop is CASSEAGRVGQPQHF. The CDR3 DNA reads TGTGCCAGCAGTGAAGCTGGCAGGGTTGGGCAGCCCCAGCATTTT.

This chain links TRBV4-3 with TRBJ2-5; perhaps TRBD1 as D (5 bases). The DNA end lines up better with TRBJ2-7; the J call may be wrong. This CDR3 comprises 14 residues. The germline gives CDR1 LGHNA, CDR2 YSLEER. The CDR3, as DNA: TGCGCCAGCAGCCAAGGGGGCAGGGTTGGCGAGCAGTACTTC. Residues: CASSQGGRVGEQYF.

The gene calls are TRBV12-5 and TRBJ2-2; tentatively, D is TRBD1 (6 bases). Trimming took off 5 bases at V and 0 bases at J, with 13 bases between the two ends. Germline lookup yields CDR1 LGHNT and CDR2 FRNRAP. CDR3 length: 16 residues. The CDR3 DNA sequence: TGTGCTAGTGGTATAGGGGGACAATCGAACACCGGGGAGCTGTTTTTT. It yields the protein CASGIGGQSNTGELFF.

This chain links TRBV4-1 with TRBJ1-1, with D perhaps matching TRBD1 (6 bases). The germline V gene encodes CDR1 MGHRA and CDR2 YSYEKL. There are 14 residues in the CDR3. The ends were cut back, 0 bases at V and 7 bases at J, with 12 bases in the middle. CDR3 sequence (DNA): TGCGCCAGCAGCCAAGATCGGGGGGCAAATGAAGCTTTCTTT. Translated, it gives CASSQDRGANEAFF.

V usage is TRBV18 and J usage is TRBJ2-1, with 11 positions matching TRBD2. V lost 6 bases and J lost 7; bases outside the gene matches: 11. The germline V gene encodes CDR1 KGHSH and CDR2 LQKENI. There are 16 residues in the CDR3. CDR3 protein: CASSRLPGLAANEQFF. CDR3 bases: TGTGCCAGCTCTCGTCTACCGGGACTAGCGGCGAATGAGCAGTTCTTC.

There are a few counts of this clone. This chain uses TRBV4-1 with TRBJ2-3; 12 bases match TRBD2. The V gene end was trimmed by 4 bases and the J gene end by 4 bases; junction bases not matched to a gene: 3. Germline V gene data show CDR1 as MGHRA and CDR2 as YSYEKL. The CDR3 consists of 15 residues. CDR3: CASSLLAGGPDTQYF. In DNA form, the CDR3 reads TGCGCCAGCAGCCTCCTAGCGGGGGGGCCAGATACGCAGTATTTT.

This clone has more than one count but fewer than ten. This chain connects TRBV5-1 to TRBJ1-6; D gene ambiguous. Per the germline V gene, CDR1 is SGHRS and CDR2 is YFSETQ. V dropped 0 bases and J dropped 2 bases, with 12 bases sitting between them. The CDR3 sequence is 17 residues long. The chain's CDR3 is CASSLGIPGTYNSPLHF. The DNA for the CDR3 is TGCGCCAGCAGCTTGGGTATCCCAGGCACCTATAATTCACCCCTCCACTTT.

CDR3: CASSVAYGYTF. The CDR3 DNA is TGTGCCAGCAGTGTTGCTTATGGCTACACCTTC. The chain has TRBV2 and TRBJ1-2; D ambiguous. This CDR3 contains 11 residues. The V and J ends lost 4 bases and 5 bases respectively, with 5 bases between them. The germline gives CDR1 SNHLY, CDR2 FYNNEI.

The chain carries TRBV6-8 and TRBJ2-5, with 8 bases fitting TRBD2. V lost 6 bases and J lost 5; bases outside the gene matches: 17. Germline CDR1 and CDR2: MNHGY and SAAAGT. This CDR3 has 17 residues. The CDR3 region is CASSESGGRARVETQYF. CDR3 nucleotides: TGTGCCAGCAGCGAGAGCGGGGGAAGGGCCCGGGTGGAGACCCAGTACTTC.

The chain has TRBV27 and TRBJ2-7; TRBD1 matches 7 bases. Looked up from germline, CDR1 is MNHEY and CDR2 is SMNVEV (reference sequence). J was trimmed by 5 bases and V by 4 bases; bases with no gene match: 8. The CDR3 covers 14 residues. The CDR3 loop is CASSSSQGKNEQYF. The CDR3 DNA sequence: TGTGCCAGCAGTTCGTCACAGGGGAAAAACGAGCAGTACTTC.

The CDR3 loop is CSVGSVSFGYTF. CDR3 nucleotide sequence: TGCAGCGTCGGGTCCGTGAGCTTTGGCTACACCTTC. The chain carries TRBV29-1 and TRBJ1-2, with no clear D. The CDR3 extends over 12 amino acids. The germline gives CDR1 SQVTM, CDR2 ANQGSEA. V was pared by 6 bases and J by 7 bases, with 15 bases between.

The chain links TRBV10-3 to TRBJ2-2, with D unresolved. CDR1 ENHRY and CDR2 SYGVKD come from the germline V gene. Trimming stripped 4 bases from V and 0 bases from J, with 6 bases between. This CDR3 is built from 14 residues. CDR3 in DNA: TGTGCCATCAGTGGGGCAGCGAACACCGGGGAGCTGTTTTTT. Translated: CAISGAANTGELFF.

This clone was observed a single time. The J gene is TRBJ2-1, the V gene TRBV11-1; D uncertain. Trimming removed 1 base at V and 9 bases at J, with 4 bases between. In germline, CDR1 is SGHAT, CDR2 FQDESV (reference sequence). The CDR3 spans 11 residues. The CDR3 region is CASSLVTEQFF. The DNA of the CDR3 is TGTGCCAGCAGCTTAGTCACTGAGCAGTTCTTC.